One sample yielded the 28 T cell receptor beta chains listed below, sequenced in a study of blood T cell repertoires in COVID-19. Measured with immunoSEQ multiplex PCR; TCRdb has only the in-frame clones, and not every one. The table lists roughly 500,000 clones, around nine tenths of them singletons. Sequenced material: PBMCs or T cells enriched from blood (not recorded which). The receptor set was obtained from a woman aged 40 to 50 who had recovered from COVID-19.

V is TRBV9 and J is TRBJ2-2; no reliable D call. Trimming removed 4 bases at V and 7 bases at J, with 8 bases between. CDR1 is SGDLS, CDR2 YYNGEE, per germline. The CDR3 runs 12 residues. The CDR3 DNA is TGTGCCAGCAGCCGTGAGGTCGGGGAGCTGTTTTTT. This gives the protein CASSREVGELFF.

The J gene is TRBJ1-2, the V gene TRBV19, with TRBD1 matching 9 bases. Per germline, CDR1 LNHDA and CDR2 SQIVND (reference sequence). The CDR3 loop spans 19 amino acids. Germline trimming cut 3 bases from V and 8 bases from J; bases unmatched to any gene: 22. The CDR3 spells CASSIGSGTGYMGSRGYTF. The CDR3 DNA follows: TGTGCCAGTAGTATTGGCTCCGGGACAGGGTATATGGGATCGAGAGGCTACACCTTC.

The rearrangement uses TRBV6-5 and TRBJ2-5, with 7 bases matching TRBD1. V lost 6 bases to trimming and J lost 5 bases; unmatched junction nucleotides: 12. The CDR3 contains 15 residues. Looked up from germline, CDR1 is MNHEY and CDR2 is SVGAGI. CDR3 sequence reads: CASRPPGQTVETQYF. In DNA, the CDR3 is TGTGCCAGCAGGCCCCCGGGACAGACCGTGGAGACCCAGTACTTC.

Written as DNA, the CDR3 is TGCAGTGCTAGTGGGGGTAGCGTGGCCTACGAGCAGTACTTC. It specifies CSASGGSVAYEQYF. The chain couples TRBV20-1 to TRBJ2-7; D is possibly TRBD1 or TRBD2 (5 bases each). In germline, CDR1 is DFQATT, CDR2 SNEGSKA (reference sequence). The CDR3 has 14 residues. The germline V and J ends were trimmed by 3 bases and 2 bases, with 14 bases remaining between them.

This rearrangement joins TRBV6-4 to TRBJ2-5, with TRBD2 identical over 9 bases. In germline, CDR1 is MRHNA, CDR2 SNTAGT. CDR3 length equals 15 residues. Trimming at V came to 6 bases and at J to 3 bases, leaving 8 bases not matched to a gene. CDR3 loop: CASSLEASGEETQYF. As DNA, the CDR3 is TGTGCCAGCAGCCTGGAGGCTAGCGGGGAAGAGACCCAGTACTTC.

The chain has TRBV7-8 and TRBJ2-7; 10 bases map to TRBD2. V shed 4 bases and J 5 bases; nucleotides not matched to a gene: 11. Germline CDR1 reads SGHVS; CDR2 reads FQNEAQ. CDR3 length: 16 residues. In DNA, the CDR3 is TGTGCCAGCAGCTACAAAGGACTAGCGGCACTGGACGAGCAGTACTTC. It codes for CASSYKGLAALDEQYF.

V is TRBV29-1 and J is TRBJ1-1; the D is unclear. This CDR3 spans 12 amino acids. Germline lookup yields CDR1 SQVTM and CDR2 ANQGSEA. Trimming removed 3 bases from V and 6 bases from J, with 11 bases in between. The CDR3 nucleotides read TGCAGCGTTGATTTCGGTGTCCCTGAAGCTTTCTTT. Its protein product is CSVDFGVPEAFF.

The chain combines TRBV27 with TRBJ1-1; D not certain. Trimming cost V 3 bases and J 0 bases, with 20 bases left between them. The CDR3 runs 18 residues. Germline V gene data show CDR1 as MNHEY and CDR2 as SMNVEV (reference sequence). CDR3 DNA sequence: TGTGCCAGCAGTTTTCAGGCGTTCGAGACACCCATGAACACTGAAGCTTTCTTT. Its protein is CASSFQAFETPMNTEAFF.

The genes are TRBV5-1 and TRBJ1-1; a weak D match, TRBD1 (6 bases). The germline V and J ends were trimmed by 0 bases and 5 bases, with 11 bases remaining between them. The CDR3 contains 14 residues. Germline CDR1 and CDR2: SGHRS and YFSETQ. The CDR3 loop is CASSLADRITEAFF. DNA for the CDR3: TGCGCCAGCAGCTTGGCCGACAGGATAACTGAAGCTTTCTTT.

This clone appeared a single time. J is TRBJ2-5 and V is TRBV5-4; 11 bases line up with TRBD1. The germline V gene has CDR1 SGHNT and CDR2 YYREEE (reference sequence). Losses at the gene ends were 4 bases for V and 3 bases for J; bases not matched to a gene: 5. This CDR3 spans 15 amino acids. The CDR3 is CASSLGQGAKETQYF. In nucleotides, the CDR3 is TGTGCCAGCAGCCTCGGACAGGGGGCAAAAGAGACCCAGTACTTC.

The chain uses TRBV29-1 and TRBJ1-2, with TRBD1 identical over 7 bases. The V and J ends lost 3 bases and 8 bases, in that order; junction bases with no gene match: 12. Per germline, CDR1 SQVTM and CDR2 ANQGSEA. The CDR3 is 14 residues long. The CDR3 sequence: CSVEPDRSGEGYTF. As DNA, the CDR3 is TGCAGCGTTGAGCCGGACAGGTCAGGGGAAGGCTACACCTTC.

The chain combines TRBV7-2 with TRBJ1-5; D gene ambiguous. This CDR3 has 13 residues. Per the germline V gene, CDR1 is SGHTA and CDR2 is FQGNSA. Trimming removed 4 bases at V and 4 bases at J, with 8 bases between. As DNA, the CDR3 is TGTGCCAGCAGCTCGTCCAGAAATCAGCCCCAGCATTTT. It encodes CASSSSRNQPQHF. Full variable domain (remainder filled in from reference TRBV7-2 and TRBJ1-5): GAGVSQSPSNKVTEKGKDVELRCDPISGHTALYWYRQSLGQGLEFLIYFQGNSAPDKSGLPSDRFSAERTGGSVSTLTIQRTQQEDSAVYLCASSSSRNQPQHFGDGTRLSIL.

V gene TRBV3-1 (or the pseudogene TRBV3-2) combines with J gene TRBJ1-2; the match to TRBD1 covers 8 bases. From germline, CDR1 is LGHDT and CDR2 YNNKEL (reference sequence). The CDR3 contains 14 residues. The J segment lost 4 bases and the V segment lost 5 bases, leaving 6 bases of the junction unmatched. CDR3 region: CASSYRTGIYGYTF. Written as DNA, the CDR3 is TGTGCCAGCAGCTACCGGACAGGGATCTATGGCTACACCTTC.

This chain connects TRBV19 to TRBJ2-4, with 8 bases fitting TRBD1. The CDR3 has 17 amino acids. Germline CDR1 is LNHDA and CDR2 is SQIVND (reference sequence). V shed 0 bases, J shed 5 bases, and the junction held 9 bases outside the gene matches. CDR3 bases: TGTGCCAGTAGTATAGATGGCCGCAGGGGGCGGCAAAACATTCAGTACTTC. Its protein product is CASSIDGRRGRQNIQYF.

V usage is TRBV6-6 and J usage is TRBJ2-1, with D uncertain. Germline V lookup: CDR1 MNHNY, CDR2 SVGAGI (reference sequence). CDR3 length: 16 amino acids. Trimming took 2 bases from V and 3 from J, leaving 14 bases between them. CDR3 amino acids: CASSYIQANFYNEQFF. The CDR3 coding sequence is TGTGCCAGCAGTTACATCCAAGCGAACTTCTACAATGAGCAGTTCTTC.

CDR3 loop: CASSPAGQGRRGSNQPQHF. As DNA, the CDR3 is TGTGCCAGCAGCCCGGCGGGACAGGGGCGGAGAGGGAGCAATCAGCCCCAGCATTTT. The chain couples TRBV7-2 to TRBJ1-5; 10 bases line up with TRBD1. CDR3 length: 19 amino acids. The V and J ends lost 5 bases and 1 base, in that order; junction bases with no gene match: 14. From germline, CDR1 is SGHTA and CDR2 FQGNSA.

This clone was seen a handful of times. This chain links TRBV30 with TRBJ1-2, with D tentatively TRBD1 (5 bases). The CDR3 is made up of 12 amino acids. Germline V lookup: CDR1 GTSNPN, CDR2 SVGIG (reference sequence). V lost 2 bases and J 3 bases, leaving 7 bases between the germline ends. The CDR3 DNA sequence: TGTGCCTGGAGTACAGGTTACTATGGCTACACCTTC. Translation gives CAWSTGYYGYTF.

The CDR3 protein is CASSYQGGPTDTQYF. As DNA, the CDR3 is TGTGCCAGCAGCTATCAGGGGGGACCCACAGATACGCAGTATTTT. The chain has TRBV6-5 and TRBJ2-3, with a possible D match to TRBD1 (7 bases). The V and J ends lost 6 bases and 2 bases respectively, with 15 bases between them. Germline V lookup: CDR1 MNHEY, CDR2 SVGAGI. The CDR3 is 15 residues long.

The chain carries TRBV7-7 and TRBJ2-1; D remains unclear. The CDR3 is made up of 15 amino acids. Germline loops: CDR1 SSHAT, CDR2 FNYEAQ (reference sequence). V dropped 7 bases and J dropped 6 bases, with 19 bases sitting between them. Written as DNA, the CDR3 is TGTGCCAGCACACCGGTCCTGGCCCCGGGCAATGAGCAGTTCTTC. It encodes CASTPVLAPGNEQFF.

The gene calls are TRBV18 and TRBJ1-4; 8 nucleotides match TRBD1. V trimming: 2 bases; J trimming: 6 bases; junction bases outside the gene matches: 11. The germline V gene has CDR1 KGHSH and CDR2 LQKENI. This CDR3 region has 17 residues. The CDR3 here is CASSPVWNRGVDEKLFF. CDR3 in DNA: TGTGCCAGCTCACCAGTATGGAACAGGGGGGTAGATGAAAAACTGTTTTTT. Filled out from reference TRBV18 and TRBJ1-4, the complete variable domain reads NAGVMQNPRHLVRRRGQEARLRCSPMKGHSHVYWYRQLPEEGLKFMVYLQKENIIDESGMPKERFSAEFPKEGPSILRIQQVVRGDSAAYFCASSPVWNRGVDEKLFFGSGTQLSVL.

The V call is TRBV2, the J call TRBJ2-5; 12 bases fit TRBD2. CDR1 is SNHLY and CDR2 is FYNNEI in the germline V gene. With V trimmed by 5 bases and J by 5 bases, 15 bases remained unmatched. CDR3 length: 18 residues. The CDR3 spells CASSQGGTTSGSLETQYF. For the CDR3, the DNA is TGTGCCAGCAGTCAGGGGGGTACGACTAGCGGGAGCTTGGAGACCCAGTACTTC. Based on the CDR3 plus reference TRBV2 and TRBJ2-5, the full variable domain is EPEVTQTPSHQVTQMGQEVILRCVPISNHLYFYWYRQILGQKVEFLVSFYNNEISEKSEIFDDQFSVERPDGSNFTLKIRSTKLEDSAMYFCASSQGGTTSGSLETQYFGPGTRLLVL.

The chain has TRBV19 and TRBJ2-1; no clear D gene. CDR3 size: 9 residues. The germline V and J ends were trimmed by 7 bases and 8 bases, with 3 bases remaining between them. The germline CDR1 and CDR2 sequences are LNHDA and SQIVND (reference sequence). The CDR3 coding sequence is TGTGCCAGTACCTATGAGCAGTTCTTC. Protein sequence: CASTYEQFF.

The genes are TRBV4-1 and TRBJ1-3; no clear D. The CDR3 contains 16 residues. Trimming took off 4 bases at V and 0 bases at J, with 13 bases between the two ends. Germline assignment: CDR1 MGHRA and CDR2 YSYEKL. The CDR3 DNA sequence: TGCGCCAGCAGCCTCTTAGGCGGCTACTCTGGAAACACCATATATTTT. This codes for CASSLLGGYSGNTIYF.

V usage is TRBV19 and J usage is TRBJ1-1; 9 bases map to TRBD1. The CDR3 is 14 amino acids. CDR1 is LNHDA, CDR2 SQIVND, per germline (reference sequence). J lost 5 bases, V lost 4 bases, and 5 bases had no gene match. CDR3 nucleotide sequence: TGTGCCAGTAGTAACCGGGACAGGGAGACTGAAGCTTTCTTT. It specifies CASSNRDRETEAFF.

The V gene is TRBV19, the J gene TRBJ2-1; 10 bases map to TRBD2. The CDR3 extends over 15 amino acids. Germline assignment: CDR1 LNHDA and CDR2 SQIVND (reference sequence). With V trimmed by 4 bases and J by 5 bases, 5 bases remained unmatched. The CDR3 DNA follows: TGTGCCAGTAGTAGACTAGCGGGCGTCAACAATGAGCAGTTCTTC. Protein sequence: CASSRLAGVNNEQFF.

The chain combines TRBV24-1 with TRBJ1-2; 7 bases align to TRBD1. Unmatched junction bases numbered 10, after V lost 5 bases and J lost 8 bases. The CDR3 covers 14 residues. CDR1 is KGHDR, CDR2 SFDVKD, per germline. The CDR3: CATSAKTGRGGYTF. CDR3 sequence (DNA): TGTGCCACCAGTGCCAAGACAGGGCGAGGCGGCTACACCTTC.

Here the CDR3 DNA reads TGTGCCAGCAGCCCCGAAGGGGAAGGCTACACCTTC. This codes for CASSPEGEGYTF. The chain has TRBV3-1 (or the pseudogene TRBV3-2) and TRBJ1-2; weak D call: TRBD1 (5 bases). The CDR3 spans 12 residues. Looked up from germline, CDR1 is LGHDT and CDR2 is YNNKEL (reference sequence). Trimming removed 4 bases from V and 8 bases from J, with 11 bases in between.

The V gene is TRBV5-6, the J gene TRBJ2-7; D ambiguous. Trimming cost V 0 bases and J 2 bases, with 9 bases left between them. Germline values: CDR1 SGHDT, CDR2 YYEEEE. CDR3 length: 14 amino acids. In DNA form, the CDR3 reads TGTGCCAGCAGCTTGGTAGTAGCTCCCTACGAGCAGTACTTC. Encoded protein: CASSLVVAPYEQYF.